This T cell receptor beta chain was sequenced for a study of cytomegalovirus exposure and HLA in healthy donors. V lost 4 bases and J lost 8; bases outside the gene matches: 5. There are 14 residues in the CDR3. CDR1 and CDR2 (germline): MNHNS, SASEGT. This PCR relied on a set of 60 Vbeta primers and 13 Jbeta primers. TCRdb keeps only in-frame clones here, not all; method: immunoSEQ multiplex PCR. Found here are approximately 190,000 clones, 81% of them singletons; the top ten hold 3.5% to 4%. The V and J genes are TRBV6-1 and TRBJ1-4; TRBD1 matches at 9 bases. The TCR sequence derives from a man in his forties or fifties in good health and CMV-seronegative. Sequenced input: PBMCs. The DNA for the CDR3 is TGTGCCAGCAGTGGGGGGACAGGGCGCGAAAAACTGTTTTTT. It yields the protein CASSGGTGREKLFF.